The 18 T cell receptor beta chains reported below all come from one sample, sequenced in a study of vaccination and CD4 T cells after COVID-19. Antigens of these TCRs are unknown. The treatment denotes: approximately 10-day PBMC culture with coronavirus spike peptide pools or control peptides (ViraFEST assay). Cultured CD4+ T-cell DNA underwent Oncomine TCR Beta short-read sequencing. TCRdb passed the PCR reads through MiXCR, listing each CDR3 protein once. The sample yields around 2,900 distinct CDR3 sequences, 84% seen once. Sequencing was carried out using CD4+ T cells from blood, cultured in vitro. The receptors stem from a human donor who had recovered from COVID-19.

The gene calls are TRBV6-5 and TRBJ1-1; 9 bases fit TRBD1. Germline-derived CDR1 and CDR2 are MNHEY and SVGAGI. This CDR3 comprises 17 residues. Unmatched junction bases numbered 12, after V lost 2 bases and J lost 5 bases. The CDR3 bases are TGTGCCAGCAGTTACCGAATTACCGGGACAGGGAGAACTGAAGCTTTCTTT. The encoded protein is CASSYRITGTGRTEAFF.

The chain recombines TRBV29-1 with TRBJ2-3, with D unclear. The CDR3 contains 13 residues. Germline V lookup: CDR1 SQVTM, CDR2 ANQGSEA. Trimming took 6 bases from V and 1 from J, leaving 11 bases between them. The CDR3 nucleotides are TGCAGCGTAAACCCCACTGGCACAGATACGCAGTATTTT. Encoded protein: CSVNPTGTDTQYF.

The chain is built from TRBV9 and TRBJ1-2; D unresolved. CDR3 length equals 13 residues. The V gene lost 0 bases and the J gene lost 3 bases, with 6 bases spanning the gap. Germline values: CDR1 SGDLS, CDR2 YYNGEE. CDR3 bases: TGTGCCAGCAGCGTAGCGGGTCACTATGGCTACACCTTC. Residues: CASSVAGHYGYTF.

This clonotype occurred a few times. CDR3 region: CASSSTRAANEKLFF. Written as DNA, the CDR3 is TGTGCCAGCAGTTCGACCCGGGCCGCTAATGAAAAACTGTTTTTT. This chain links TRBV6-5 with TRBJ1-4; D call uncertain. This CDR3 region has 15 residues. Trimming stripped 4 bases from V and 3 bases from J, with 12 bases between. CDR1 and CDR2 (germline): MNHEY, SVGAGI.

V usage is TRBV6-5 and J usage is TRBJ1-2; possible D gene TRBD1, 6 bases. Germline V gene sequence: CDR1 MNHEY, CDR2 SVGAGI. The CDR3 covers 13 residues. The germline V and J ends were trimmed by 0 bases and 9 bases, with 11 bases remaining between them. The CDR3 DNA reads TGTGCCAGCAGTTACTCGAGCAGGGGAAGCTACACCTTC. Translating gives CASSYSSRGSYTF.

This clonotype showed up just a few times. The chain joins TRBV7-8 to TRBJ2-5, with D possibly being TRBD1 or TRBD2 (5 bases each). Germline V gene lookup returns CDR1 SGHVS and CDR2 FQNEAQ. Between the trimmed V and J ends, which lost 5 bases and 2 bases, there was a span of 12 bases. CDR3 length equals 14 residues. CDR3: CASSPGRQQETQYF. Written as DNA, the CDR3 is TGTGCCAGCAGCCCGGGACGACAACAAGAGACCCAGTACTTC.

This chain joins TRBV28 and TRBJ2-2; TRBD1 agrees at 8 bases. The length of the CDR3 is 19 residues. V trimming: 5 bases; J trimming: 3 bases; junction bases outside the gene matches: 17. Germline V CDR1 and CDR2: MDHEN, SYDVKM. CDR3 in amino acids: CASSRYGQGSGGYTGELFF. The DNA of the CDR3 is TGTGCCAGCAGTCGATACGGACAGGGTAGCGGCGGTTACACCGGGGAGCTGTTTTTT.

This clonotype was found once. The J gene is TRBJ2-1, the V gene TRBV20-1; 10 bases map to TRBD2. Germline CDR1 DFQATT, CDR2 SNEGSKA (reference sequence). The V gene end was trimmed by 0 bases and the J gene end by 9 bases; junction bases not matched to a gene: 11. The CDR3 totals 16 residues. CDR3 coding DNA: TGCAGTGCTAGAGATCCTAATAGCGGGGGGTCAGGTGAGCAGTTCTTC. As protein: CSARDPNSGGSGEQFF.

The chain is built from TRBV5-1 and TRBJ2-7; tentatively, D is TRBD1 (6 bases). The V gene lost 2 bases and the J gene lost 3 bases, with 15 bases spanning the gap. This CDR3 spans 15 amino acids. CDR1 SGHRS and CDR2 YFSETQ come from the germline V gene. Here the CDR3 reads CASSLNRDIYYEQYF. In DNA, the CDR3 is TGCGCCAGCAGCTTAAACAGGGACATTTACTACGAGCAGTACTTC.

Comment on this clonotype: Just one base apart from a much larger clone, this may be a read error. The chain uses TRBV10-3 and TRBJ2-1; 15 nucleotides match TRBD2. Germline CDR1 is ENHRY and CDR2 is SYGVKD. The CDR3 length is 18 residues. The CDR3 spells CAISEPGTSGGIYNEQSF. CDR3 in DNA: TGTGCCATCAGTGAGCCCGGGACTAGCGGGGGGATTTACAATGAGCAGTCCTTC.

The chain's CDR3 is CSAAPRGRSGNTIYF. CDR3 sequence (DNA): TGCAGTGCGGCCCCCAGGGGTCGTTCTGGAAACACCATATATTTT. The chain couples TRBV20-1 to TRBJ1-3; TRBD1 might be the D (6 bases). There are 15 residues in the CDR3. V shed 6 bases and J shed 1 base, with 16 bases lying between them. The germline CDR1 and CDR2 sequences are DFQATT and SNEGSKA (reference sequence).

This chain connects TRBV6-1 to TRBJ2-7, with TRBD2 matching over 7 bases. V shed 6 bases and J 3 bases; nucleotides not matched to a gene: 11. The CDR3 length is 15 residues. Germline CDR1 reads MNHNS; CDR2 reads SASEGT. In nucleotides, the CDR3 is TGTGCCAGCAGCGTCCGAGCGGGATACGGCTACGAGCAGTACTTC. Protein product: CASSVRAGYGYEQYF.

Here the CDR3 reads CASSPRGVGNQPQHF. The DNA of the CDR3 is TGTGCCAGCAGTCCCAGGGGAGTAGGGAATCAGCCCCAGCATTTT. The chain joins TRBV12-3 or TRBV12-4 to TRBJ1-5, with D possibly being TRBD1 (6 bases). Trimming left V 5 bases short and J 4 bases short, with 15 bases between. The CDR3 covers 15 residues.

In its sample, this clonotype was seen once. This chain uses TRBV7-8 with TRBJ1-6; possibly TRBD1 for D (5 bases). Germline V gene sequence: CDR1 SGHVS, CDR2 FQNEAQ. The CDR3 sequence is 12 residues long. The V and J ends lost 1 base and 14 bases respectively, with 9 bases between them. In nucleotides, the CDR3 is TGTGCCAGCAGCTTAGACCGGGGGGCCCTCCACTTT. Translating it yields CASSLDRGALHF.

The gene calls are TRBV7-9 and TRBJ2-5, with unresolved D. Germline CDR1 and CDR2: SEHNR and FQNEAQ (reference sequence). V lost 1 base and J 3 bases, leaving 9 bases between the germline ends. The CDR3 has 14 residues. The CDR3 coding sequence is TGTGCCAGCAGCTTAGTCGGCCAAGAAGAGACCCAGTACTTC. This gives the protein CASSLVGQEETQYF.

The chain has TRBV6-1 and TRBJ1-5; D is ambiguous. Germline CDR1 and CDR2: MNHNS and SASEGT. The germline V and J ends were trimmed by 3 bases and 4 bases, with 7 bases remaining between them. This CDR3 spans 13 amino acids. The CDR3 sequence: CASSDTGNQPQHF. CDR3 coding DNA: TGTGCCAGCAGTGACACGGGAAATCAGCCCCAGCATTTT.

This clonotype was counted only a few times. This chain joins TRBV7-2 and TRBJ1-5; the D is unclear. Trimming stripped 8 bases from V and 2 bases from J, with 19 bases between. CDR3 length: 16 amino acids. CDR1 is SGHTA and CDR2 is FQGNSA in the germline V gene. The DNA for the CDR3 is TGTGCCAGCTCCCAGAATTTTTGGATCGGCAATCAGCCCCAGCATTTT. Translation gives CASSQNFWIGNQPQHF.

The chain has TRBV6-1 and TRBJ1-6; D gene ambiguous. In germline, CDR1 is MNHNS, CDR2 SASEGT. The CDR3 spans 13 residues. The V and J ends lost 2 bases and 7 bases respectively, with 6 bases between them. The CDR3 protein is CASSEYRNSPLHF. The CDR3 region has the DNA TGTGCCAGCAGTGAATATAGAAATTCACCCCTCCACTTT.